This TCR beta chain is drawn from a study of metastatic and nonmetastatic thyroid tumors. Whole-study context: Peripheral blood and tumor or nodule samples from malignant and benign thyroid patients were compared.

Each patient came to thyroid surgery without any prior treatment (of any kind). Study observations and caveats: A significant increase in TCR beta diversity was reportedly seen in malignant thyroid tumors relative to benign nodules, in blood and tumor.

CDR3 size: 17 residues. The V segment lost 8 bases and the J segment 0 bases; nucleotides outside the gene matches: 8. CDR1 SNHLY and CDR2 FYNNEI come from the germline V gene. Notes on this clone: The target antigen is unknown.

Study processing details: In papillary thyroid cancer, a distant-metastasis classifier was built using CDR3 differences across clinicopathological groups. From the PCR reads, TCRdb re-called clones with MiXCR. The V and J calls come from TCRdb's annotation, not from the publication. The table has about 48,000 clones, around 20% seen once. Sequencing was done on a sample of blood. This clonotype was obtained from a male donor with papillary thyroid cancer or a benign thyroid nodule (not recorded which). Some clones in this sample may be carry-over from other donors' samples. The V gene is TRBV2, the J gene TRBJ2-5; 14 nucleotides agree with TRBD2. This CDR3 is CASGLAGGTPHQETQYF. In DNA, the CDR3 is TGTGCCAGCGGACTAGCGGGAGGTACCCCTCACCAAGAGACCCAGTACTTC.